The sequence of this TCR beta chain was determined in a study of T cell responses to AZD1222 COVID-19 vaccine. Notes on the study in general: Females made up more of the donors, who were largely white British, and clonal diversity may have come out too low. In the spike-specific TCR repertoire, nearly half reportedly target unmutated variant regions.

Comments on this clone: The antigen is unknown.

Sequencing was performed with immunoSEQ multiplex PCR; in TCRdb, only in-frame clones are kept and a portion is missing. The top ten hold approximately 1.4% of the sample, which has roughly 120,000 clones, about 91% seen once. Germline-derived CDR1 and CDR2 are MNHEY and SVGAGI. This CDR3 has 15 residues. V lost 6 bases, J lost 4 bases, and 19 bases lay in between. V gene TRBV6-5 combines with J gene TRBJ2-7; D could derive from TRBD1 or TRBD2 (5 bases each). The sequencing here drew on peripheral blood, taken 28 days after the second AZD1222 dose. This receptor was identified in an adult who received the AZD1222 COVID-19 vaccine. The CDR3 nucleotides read TGTGCCAGCAGACTCCTTGGGTTGGGGGATTACGAGCAGTACTTC. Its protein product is CASRLLGLGDYEQYF.